This T cell receptor beta chain was observed in a study of T cell responses to AZD1222 COVID-19 vaccine. Study-wide results and limits: Repertoire sampling happened only post peak T cell response. There were mostly white British donors and more females than males, and clonal diversity was possibly underestimated.

This CDR3 has 21 amino acids. Germline V CDR1 and CDR2: GTSNPN, SVGIG (reference sequence). Trimming took 4 bases from V and 5 from J; bases not matched to a gene: 30. Worth noting for this clone: The antigen is not known.

TCRdb's copy holds only in-frame clones and misses some; the assay was immunoSEQ multiplex PCR. This table has 140,000 to 150,000 clones, about 91% appearing once. The sequence was collected from an adult in good health. This sample comprised peripheral blood, obtained on day 0 of AZD1222 vaccination. The chain combines TRBV30 with TRBJ1-2; TRBD1 agrees at 8 bases. CDR3 sequence (DNA): TGTGCCTGGAAGTCGGCTCTTCGGCCAGGGGGCGTTCGATTAAACTATTATGGCTACACCTTC. Its protein is CAWKSALRPGGVRLNYYGYTF.